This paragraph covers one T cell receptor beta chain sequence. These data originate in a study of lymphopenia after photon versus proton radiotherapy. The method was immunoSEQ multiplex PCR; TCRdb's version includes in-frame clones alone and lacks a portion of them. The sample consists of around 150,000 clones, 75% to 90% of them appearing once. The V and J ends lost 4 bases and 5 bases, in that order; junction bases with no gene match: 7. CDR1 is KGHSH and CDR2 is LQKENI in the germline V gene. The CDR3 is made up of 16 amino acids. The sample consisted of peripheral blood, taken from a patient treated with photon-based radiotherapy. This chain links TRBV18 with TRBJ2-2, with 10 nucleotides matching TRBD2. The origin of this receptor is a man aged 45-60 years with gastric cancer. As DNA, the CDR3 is TGTGCCAGCTCACAACCGGGACTAGCGCCGACCGGGGAGCTGTTTTTT. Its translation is CASSQPGLAPTGELFF. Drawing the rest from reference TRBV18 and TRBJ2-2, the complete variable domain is NAGVMQNPRHLVRRRGQEARLRCSPMKGHSHVYWYRQLPEEGLKFMVYLQKENIIDESGMPKERFSAEFPKEGPSILRIQQVVRGDSAAYFCASSQPGLAPTGELFFGEGSRLTVL.